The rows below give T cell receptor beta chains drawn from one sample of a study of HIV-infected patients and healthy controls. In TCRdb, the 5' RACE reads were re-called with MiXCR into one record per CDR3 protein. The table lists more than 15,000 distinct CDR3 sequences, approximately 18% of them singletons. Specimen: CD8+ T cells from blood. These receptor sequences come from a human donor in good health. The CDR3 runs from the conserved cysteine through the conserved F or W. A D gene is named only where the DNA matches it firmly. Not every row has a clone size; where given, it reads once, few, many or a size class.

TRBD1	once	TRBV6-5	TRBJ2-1	TGTGCCAGCAGTCCCAGGGGGCTGGGCAATGAGCAGTTCTTC	CASSPRGLGNEQFF
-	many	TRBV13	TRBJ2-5	TGTGCCAGCAGCTCGTCTACTACAAGACAAGAGACCCAGTACTTC	CASSSSTTRQETQYF
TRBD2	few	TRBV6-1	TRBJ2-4	TGTGCCAGCAGTGAACGGGAGGGGACTATTGTTGTCAAAAACATTCAGTACTTC	CASSEREGTIVVKNIQYF
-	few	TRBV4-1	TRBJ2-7	TGCGCCAGCAGCCAAGATTGGCAGGGCCCCACCTACGAGCAGTACTTC	CASSQDWQGPTYEQYF
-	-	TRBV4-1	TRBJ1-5	TGCGCCAGCAGCCAAGGGACAGAAAGGAATCAGCCCCAGCATTTT	CASSQGTERNQPQHF
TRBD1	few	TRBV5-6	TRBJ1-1	TGTGCCAGCAGCTTGAGTGACAGGGGGCGCACTGAAGCTTTCTTT	CASSLSDRGRTEAFF
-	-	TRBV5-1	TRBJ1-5	TGCGCCAGAAGATTGTATACAGGCGACAATCAGCCCCGGCATTTT	CARRLYTGDNQPRHF
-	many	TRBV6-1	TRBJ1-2	TGTGCCAGTTACCGGGCAGCTAACTATGGCTACACCTTC	CASYRAANYGYTF
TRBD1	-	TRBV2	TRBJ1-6	TGTGCCAGCAGTGTGGGACAGCCAACCTTATATAATTCACCCCTCCACTTT	CASSVGQPTLYNSPLHF
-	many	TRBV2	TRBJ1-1	TGTGCCAGCAGGCCGTGGGCCGGGGGCACTGAAGCTTTCTTT	CASRPWAGGTEAFF
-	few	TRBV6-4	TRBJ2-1	TGTGCCAGCAGTGGAACCGGGACACCGAGCCACAATGAGCAGTTCTTC	CASSGTGTPSHNEQFF
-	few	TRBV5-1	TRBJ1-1	TGCGCCAGCAGCCCGTGGACAGAGGGCACTGAAGCTTTCTTT	CASSPWTEGTEAFF
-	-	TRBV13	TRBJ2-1	TGTGCCAGCAGCCAACCCGGGGAAAAGATCTACAATGAGCAGTTCTTC	CASSQPGEKIYNEQFF
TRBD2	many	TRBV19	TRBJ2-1	TGTGCCAGTAGCCTATGGGGGACTAGCTCCTACAATGAGCAGTTCTTC	CASSLWGTSSYNEQFF
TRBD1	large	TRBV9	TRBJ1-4	TGTGCCAGCAGTGAAACTAACAGGGGGAATAATGAAAAACTGTTTTTT	CASSETNRGNNEKLFF
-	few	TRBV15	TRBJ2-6	TGTGCCACCAGCCTGATCTCTGGGGCCAACGTCCTGACTTTC	CATSLISGANVLTF
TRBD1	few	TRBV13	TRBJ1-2	TGTGCCAGCAGCTTAGGAGGGGGACAGGGAGGCTATGGCTACACCTTC	CASSLGGGQGGYGYTF
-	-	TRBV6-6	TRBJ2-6	TGTGCCAGCAGGGATAGGCCATACCCGTACTCTGGGGCCAACGTCCTGACTTTC	CASRDRPYPYSGANVLTF
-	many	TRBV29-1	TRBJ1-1	TGCAGCGTCAGGATGGGCGGGGGCCAACACACTGAAGCTTTCTTT	CSVRMGGGQHTEAFF
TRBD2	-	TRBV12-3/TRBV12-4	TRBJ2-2	TGTGCCAGCAGAGAGCCCCTAGCGGGAGGGAACACCGGGGAGCTGTTTTTT	CASREPLAGGNTGELFF
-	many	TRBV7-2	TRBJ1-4	TGTGCCAGCAGCTACACCGGGGGGCTTAATGAAAAACTGTTTTTT	CASSYTGGLNEKLFF
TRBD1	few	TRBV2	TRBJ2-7	TGTGCCAGCAGTGGCACAGGGGGAAGAGACGAGCAGTACTTC	CASSGTGGRDEQYF
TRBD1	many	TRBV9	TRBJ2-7	TGTGCCAGCAGCTTAGGGACAGTCCTGGGGGACGAGCAGTACTTC	CASSLGTVLGDEQYF
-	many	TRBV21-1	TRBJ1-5	TGTGCCAGCAGCAAACAGGGGCTAGGTCAGCCCCAGCATTTT	CASSKQGLGQPQHF
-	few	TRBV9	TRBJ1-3	TGTGCCAGCAGCCTCGGAGGGGGATCTGGAAACACCATATATTTT	CASSLGGGSGNTIYF
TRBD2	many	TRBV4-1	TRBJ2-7	TGCGCCAGCAGCCAATATCTGGACACGGGAGGCCCGCTTTACGAGCAGTACTTC	CASSQYLDTGGPLYEQYF
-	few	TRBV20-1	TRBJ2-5	TGCAGTGTATTCGTAGGCCCAGACCATCAAGAGACCCAGTACTTC	CSVFVGPDHQETQYF
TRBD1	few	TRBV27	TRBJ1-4	TGTGCCAGCAGTTTGTTTTCGGGACAGGGGGCGTCGGGTGAAAAACTGTTTTTT	CASSLFSGQGASGEKLFF
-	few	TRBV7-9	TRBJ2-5	TGTGCCAGCAGCCCGGACAGCCGGGGGACCCAGTACTTC	CASSPDSRGTQYF
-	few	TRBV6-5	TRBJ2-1	TGTGCCAGCAGTTACTCCAGAGTAAATGAGCAGTTCTTC	CASSYSRVNEQFF
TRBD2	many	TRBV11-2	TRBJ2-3	TGTGCCAGCAGCTTAGAACGGGGACGGGGGGTAAAGGATACGCAGTATTTT	CASSLERGRGVKDTQYF
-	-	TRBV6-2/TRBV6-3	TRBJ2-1	TGTGCCAGCACTTTCTGGATGGGGAATGAGCAGTTCTTC	CASTFWMGNEQFF
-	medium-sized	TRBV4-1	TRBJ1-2	TGCGCCAGCAGCCAAGATTCGAATACAGCCTATGGCTACACCTTC	CASSQDSNTAYGYTF
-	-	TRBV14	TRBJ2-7	TGTGCCAGCAGCCAGCTGGGTCAGGGGTGGTACGAGCAGTACTTC	CASSQLGQGWYEQYF
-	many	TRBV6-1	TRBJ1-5	TGTGCCAGCAGAGAAGTACAGGGTTCCAATCAGCCCCAGCATTTT	CASREVQGSNQPQHF
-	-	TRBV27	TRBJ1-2	TGTGCCAGCAGTTTGGGGTATGGGTTGTTTAACTATGGCTACACCTTC	CASSLGYGLFNYGYTF